One and the same sample provided the 18 T cell receptor beta chains below, sequenced in a study of blood T cell repertoires in COVID-19. The repertoire was sequenced with immunoSEQ multiplex PCR; TCRdb's copy has only in-frame clones and lacks some. Here the sample spans around 190,000 clones, around 82% being singletons. Sequencing was carried out using PBMCs or T cells enriched from blood (not recorded which). The receptor source for this set is a woman aged 45-59 years with acute COVID-19.

The table lists this clone with a few counts. The rearrangement joins TRBV6-4 to TRBJ1-1, with D unclear. V lost 4 bases, J lost 1 base, and 7 bases lay in between. CDR1 is MRHNA, CDR2 SNTAGT, per germline. The CDR3 runs 13 residues. CDR3 loop: CASSAEPNTEAFF. The DNA for the CDR3 is TGTGCCAGCAGTGCGGAGCCGAACACTGAAGCTTTCTTT.

The rearrangement joins TRBV5-4 to TRBJ1-2; possibly TRBD1 for D (5 bases). V lost 4 bases, J lost 8 bases, and 18 bases lay in between. The CDR3 runs 14 residues. Germline V gene sequence: CDR1 SGHNT, CDR2 YYREEE (reference sequence). In DNA, the CDR3 is TGTGCCAGCAGCCAGGGCTCCTTCGGTTACGGCTACACCTTC. It translates to CASSQGSFGYGYTF.

This clone was detected a few times. The chain is built from TRBV9 and TRBJ1-2, with TRBD1 matching 8 bases. Trimming at V came to 2 bases and at J to 6 bases, leaving 3 bases not matched to a gene. The germline gives CDR1 SGDLS, CDR2 YYNGEE. The CDR3 is made up of 13 amino acids. The CDR3: CASSVQGAHGYTF. The CDR3 coding sequence is TGTGCCAGCAGCGTTCAGGGGGCGCATGGCTACACCTTC.

The chain employs TRBV24-1 and TRBJ2-3, with D possibly being TRBD2 (5 bases). The CDR3 length is 15 residues. From germline, CDR1 is KGHDR and CDR2 SFDVKD. V was clipped by 2 bases and J by 7 bases, with 15 bases between them. The CDR3 is CATSDSIGLDYTQYF. The CDR3 DNA is TGTGCCACCAGTGATTCGATCGGACTGGATTATACGCAGTATTTT.

This chain uses TRBV7-9 with TRBJ2-3; D perhaps matches TRBD2 (7 bases). In germline, CDR1 is SEHNR, CDR2 FQNEAQ (reference sequence). The CDR3 is 14 amino acids. Between the trimmed V and J ends, which lost 7 bases and 4 bases, there was a span of 15 bases. This chain's CDR3 is CASTEGGEADTQYF. The DNA for the CDR3 is TGTGCCAGCACCGAGGGGGGGGAAGCAGATACGCAGTATTTT.

V gene TRBV6-2 or TRBV6-3 combines with J gene TRBJ2-3; D might be TRBD2 (7 bases). The germline gives CDR1 MNHEY, CDR2 SVGEGT. This CDR3 is 19 amino acids long. Trimming left V 2 bases short and J 4 bases short, with 25 bases between. The CDR3 here is CASSYGGGPEDGLADTQYF. The DNA of the CDR3 is TGTGCCAGCAGTTACGGGGGGGGGCCGGAGGATGGGTTAGCAGATACGCAGTATTTT.

This sequence joins TRBV18 and TRBJ1-5; the D gene is possibly TRBD1 (6 bases). CDR1 KGHSH and CDR2 LQKENI come from the germline V gene. The CDR3 is 16 amino acids. V was trimmed by 5 bases and J by 2 bases, leaving 16 bases between them. As DNA, the CDR3 is TGTGCCAGCTCAGAAAACAGGGTTGCGGGCAATCAGCCCCAGCATTTT. Amino acid sequence: CASSENRVAGNQPQHF.

This clone was counted only a few times. The chain joins TRBV5-1 to TRBJ1-5, with a weak D call TRBD1 (5 bases). Trimming pared 1 base from V and 7 bases from J, leaving 12 bases between. Looked up from germline, CDR1 is SGHRS and CDR2 is YFSETQ. This CDR3 contains 14 residues. CDR3 loop: CASSLSSGKQPQHF. The CDR3 bases are TGCGCCAGCAGCTTGAGTTCAGGGAAACAGCCCCAGCATTTT.

This clone has a handful of counts. The CDR3 is CAIPNTGGGGNSPLHF. CDR3 sequence (DNA): TGTGCCATCCCCAACACAGGGGGAGGCGGTAATTCACCCCTCCACTTT. The J gene is TRBJ1-6, the V gene TRBV10-3, with 8 bases lining up with TRBD1. V shed 8 bases, J shed 6 bases, and the junction held 12 bases outside the gene matches. The length of the CDR3 is 16 residues. Germline CDR1 is ENHRY and CDR2 is SYGVKD.

About this clone itself: The same CDR3 arises from other DNA sequences in this sample as well. The chain carries TRBV30 and TRBJ2-2, with D perhaps matching TRBD1 (6 bases). Germline lookup yields CDR1 GTSNPN and CDR2 SVGIG (reference sequence). V was clipped by 3 bases and J by 5 bases, with 10 bases between them. This CDR3 has 13 residues. The CDR3 nucleotides are TGTGCCTGGAGCGTAGGGGGAACCGGGGAGCTGTTTTTT. Its protein product is CAWSVGGTGELFF.

This clone turned up a few times. The chain couples TRBV6-5 to TRBJ1-1; perhaps TRBD1 as D (5 bases). V lost 10 bases to trimming and J lost 3 bases, with 15 bases between them. The CDR3 has 13 amino acids. Germline V gives CDR1 MNHEY, CDR2 SVGAGI. The CDR3 here is CATHHRGHTEAFF. The CDR3 DNA follows: TGTGCCACCCATCATAGGGGCCACACTGAAGCTTTCTTT.

This clone was picked up a small number of times. This chain links TRBV14 with TRBJ1-1; weak D call: TRBD1 (5 bases). Trimming took 7 bases from V and 4 from J, leaving 19 bases between them. Germline V gene lookup returns CDR1 SGHDN and CDR2 FVKESK. The CDR3 totals 15 residues. The CDR3 DNA follows: TGTGCCAGCAAAATTCGCACAGGCTTGGGCACTGAAGCTTTCTTT. Its translation is CASKIRTGLGTEAFF.

The chain has TRBV18 and TRBJ2-3; the D is unclear. CDR1 is KGHSH, CDR2 LQKENI, per germline. CDR3 length equals 15 residues. The germline V and J ends were trimmed by 3 bases and 0 bases, with 10 bases remaining between them. The CDR3 sequence is CASSPRSTSTDTQYF. CDR3 in DNA: TGTGCCAGCTCACCCCGAAGCACGAGCACAGATACGCAGTATTTT.

The J gene is TRBJ2-3, the V gene TRBV9; 10 bases map to TRBD1. The CDR3 is made up of 17 amino acids. Germline loops: CDR1 SGDLS, CDR2 YYNGEE. V shed 1 base and J 1 base; nucleotides not matched to a gene: 6. CDR3 sequence reads: CASSVTDGTGGTDTQYF. CDR3 coding DNA: TGTGCCAGCAGCGTAACCGACGGGACAGGGGGCACAGATACGCAGTATTTT. Full variable domain (outside the CDR3, taken from reference TRBV9 and TRBJ2-3): DSGVTQTPKHLITATGQRVTLRCSPRSGDLSVYWYQQSLDQGLQFLIQYYNGEERAKGNILERFSAQQFPDLHSELNLSSLELGDSALYFCASSVTDGTGGTDTQYFGPGTRLTVL.

This chain uses TRBV21-1 with TRBJ1-2. TRBV21-1 is recorded as a pseudogene. The CDR3 consists of 12 residues. Here the CDR3 DNA reads TGTGCCAGCAGCAACCGGGGTAATGGCTACACCTTC. This encodes CASSNRGNGYTF.

The rearrangement links TRBV6-6 to TRBJ2-1; tentatively, D is TRBD1 (5 bases). CDR3 length equals 15 residues. V lost 2 bases and J lost 4, with 12 bases in between. CDR1 is MNHNY and CDR2 is SVGAGI in the germline V gene (reference sequence). The CDR3: CASSYPAGPYNEQFF. CDR3 nucleotide sequence: TGTGCCAGCAGTTACCCGGCAGGGCCTTACAATGAGCAGTTCTTC.

The chain couples TRBV9 to TRBJ2-3; a possible D gene is TRBD1 (6 bases). Trimming removed 4 bases from V and 4 bases from J, with 22 bases in between. CDR1 and CDR2 (germline): SGDLS, YYNGEE. The CDR3 has 17 amino acids. The CDR3: CASSPTPPGEWADTQYF. Written as DNA, the CDR3 is TGTGCCAGCAGCCCCACCCCGCCAGGGGAGTGGGCAGATACGCAGTATTTT.

The chain recombines TRBV6-5 with TRBJ1-2; TRBD1 is a possible D gene (5 bases). CDR3 length: 15 residues. Trimming took 6 bases from V and 4 from J, leaving 18 bases between them. The germline CDR1 and CDR2 sequences are MNHEY and SVGAGI. This CDR3 reads CASSPGGEGAYGYTF. For the CDR3, the DNA is TGTGCCAGCAGCCCCGGGGGAGAAGGGGCCTATGGCTACACCTTC.